In this sample, the clone carrying this T cell receptor (beta chain) turned up a few times. What it binds is unknown. MiXCR, run by TCRdb on the reads, gives a single entry per CDR3 protein. The repertoire includes roughly 990,000 distinct CDR3 sequences, more than 25% of them detected once, and 11% to 15% sits in the top ten. CDR1 SGHTA and CDR2 FQGNSA come from the germline V gene. V lost 1 base and J 9 bases, leaving 12 bases between the germline ends. This CDR3 region has 13 residues. The data are from a study of T cell repertoires in cytomegalovirus infection. The chain has TRBV7-2 and TRBJ1-1; no reliable D call. This receptor was identified in a human donor in good health (CMV status not recorded). Some clones in this sample may be carry-over from other donors' samples. The sequencing used cultured CD8+ T cells from PBMCs, collected from culture after CMV antigen stimulation. In nucleotides, the CDR3 is TGTGCCAGCAGCTTAGAGATCCGGGATCAAGCTTTCTTT. This codes for CASSLEIRDQAFF.